The rows below give T cell receptor beta chains drawn from one sample of a study of cytomegalovirus exposure and HLA in healthy donors. TCRdb's table, derived via immunoSEQ multiplex PCR, lists solely in-frame clones and lacks some. The table shows some 96,000 clones, with roughly 79% occurring only once. Source material: PBMCs. The source is a middle-aged man in good health and CMV-seronegative. The CDR3 runs from the conserved cysteine through the conserved F or W. The order of the fields is V gene, D gene, CDR3 protein. A D gene is named only where the DNA matches it firmly.

v_call: TRBV7-9; d_call: TRBD2; cdr3_aa: CSSSQRSGRLNEQFF
v_call: TRBV7-2; d_call: NA; cdr3_aa: CASSLAPARGWGYTF
v_call: TRBV10-1; d_call: NA; cdr3_aa: CASSESGGYGYTF
v_call: TRBV9; d_call: NA; cdr3_aa: CASSLNRVGETQYF
v_call: TRBV7-9; d_call: NA; cdr3_aa: CASSLAPTGPSYEQYF
v_call: TRBV4-1; d_call: NA; cdr3_aa: CASSQGRHLYGYTF
v_call: TRBV6-4; d_call: NA; cdr3_aa: CASSNSGQTEAFF
v_call: TRBV7-9; d_call: TRBD1; cdr3_aa: CSSSFLPGTVSTDTQYF
v_call: TRBV10-3; d_call: NA; cdr3_aa: CAISESMVGGSYNSPLHF
v_call: TRBV6-1; d_call: TRBD2; cdr3_aa: CASSAGTNSYEQYF
v_call: TRBV6-5; d_call: TRBD2; cdr3_aa: CASSRTSGVSGELFF
v_call: TRBV27; d_call: NA; cdr3_aa: CASSSPPGRGYTF
v_call: TRBV19; d_call: NA; cdr3_aa: CASTPGTVYNEQFF
v_call: TRBV6-5; d_call: NA; cdr3_aa: CASRSPGQAYGYTF
v_call: TRBV28; d_call: TRBD2; cdr3_aa: CASSIPGLAVQETQYF